Shown below are 22 T cell receptor beta chains from a single sample sequenced in a study of T cell responses to AZD1222 COVID-19 vaccine (dated by TCRdb to 2020 to 2022). This specimen's time point label, interpreted: about 28 days (+/-7) after the second vaccine dose. Libraries were built with the immunoSEQ multiplex PCR assay. TCRdb retrieved this table from immuneACCESS and kept in-frame rearrangements only. Not all clones are present; in checked studies, unresolved V genes account for under half, and no reason is known for the remainder. The table for this sample lists roughly 99,000 clones; over 80% of them were counted only once. Together, the top ten hold 5% to 8% of the sample. The sample in question was peripheral blood, obtained 28 days after the second AZD1222 dose. These receptors all come from an adult who received the AZD1222 COVID-19 vaccine.

This clone was seen just once. The chain carries TRBV6-4 and TRBJ1-4; D call uncertain. The CDR3 is 15 residues long. Trimming pared 9 bases from V and 3 bases from J, leaving 17 bases between. Germline CDR1 and CDR2: MRHNA and SNTAGT. The CDR3 nucleotides read TGTGCCAGACCTCATCGGCGGGTAGCTAATGAAAAACTGTTTTTT. This encodes CARPHRRVANEKLFF.

CDR3 sequence reads: CASSFGGRSYNEQFF. The CDR3, as DNA: TGTGCCAGCAGCTTCGGCGGGAGGAGTTACAATGAGCAGTTCTTC. This chain links TRBV7-8 with TRBJ2-1; 8 bases align to TRBD2. Germline V lookup: CDR1 SGHVS, CDR2 FQNEAQ. Trimming cost V 3 bases and J 4 bases; bases outside gene matches: 5. The CDR3 consists of 15 residues.

In its sample, this clone was seen once. The chain joins TRBV5-6 to TRBJ1-1, with D tentatively TRBD1 (6 bases). The CDR3 totals 15 residues. The V and J ends lost 4 bases and 4 bases respectively, with 17 bases between them. Germline assignment: CDR1 SGHDT and CDR2 YYEEEE. CDR3 amino acids: CASSAGQTMGTEAFF. CDR3 sequence (DNA): TGTGCCAGCAGCGCAGGACAGACAATGGGCACTGAAGCTTTCTTT.

The chain recombines TRBV6-4 with TRBJ1-2; perhaps TRBD1 as D (5 bases). There are 14 residues in the CDR3. The V and J ends lost 2 bases and 7 bases respectively, with 14 bases between them. Looked up from germline, CDR1 is MRHNA and CDR2 is SNTAGT. CDR3 coding DNA: TGTGCCAGCAGTGACAGATGGGGCAGGTCTGGCTACACCTTC. This gives the protein CASSDRWGRSGYTF.

There are a few counts of this clone. This chain uses TRBV15 with TRBJ2-3; D may be TRBD1 or TRBD2 (5 bases each). Germline V gives CDR1 LNHNV, CDR2 YYDKDF (reference sequence). V was clipped by 0 bases and J by 6 bases, with 13 bases between them. This CDR3 spans 15 amino acids. The CDR3 nucleotides are TGTGCCACCAGCAGAGAGTGGGGGTCTGGCGATACGCAGTATTTT. It codes for CATSREWGSGDTQYF.

The genes are TRBV6-5 and TRBJ1-2; D gene ambiguous. The CDR3 spans 13 residues. V was trimmed by 2 bases and J by 8 bases, leaving 12 bases between them. Germline CDR1 reads MNHEY; CDR2 reads SVGAGI. In nucleotides, the CDR3 is TGTGCCAGCAGTTACCCGGACCGTTGGGGCTACACCTTC. Its protein is CASSYPDRWGYTF.

V and J are TRBV3-1 (or the pseudogene TRBV3-2) and TRBJ1-4, with TRBD1 matching over 9 bases. V lost 1 base, J lost 5 bases, and 2 bases stayed unmatched. The CDR3 spans 15 residues. The germline V gene encodes CDR1 LGHDT and CDR2 YNNKEL (reference sequence). The CDR3 protein is CASSQVGTGNEKLFF. The CDR3 coding sequence is TGTGCCAGCAGCCAAGTAGGGACAGGGAATGAAAAACTGTTTTTT.

The genes are TRBV5-4 and TRBJ1-1; D unresolved. Trimming cost V 0 bases and J 5 bases, with 5 bases left between them. Germline CDR1 and CDR2: SGHNT and YYREEE (reference sequence). The CDR3 runs to 12 residues. CDR3 in DNA: TGTGCCAGCAGCTTGGTGGGGACTGAAGCTTTCTTT. Translated, it gives CASSLVGTEAFF.

The chain links TRBV6-6 to TRBJ2-5, with D perhaps matching TRBD1 (6 bases). In germline, CDR1 is MNHNY, CDR2 SVGAGI (reference sequence). The CDR3 spans 15 residues. Trimming stripped 6 bases from V and 2 bases from J, with 16 bases between. This CDR3 is CASSLGQTIQETQYF. Written as DNA, the CDR3 is TGTGCCAGCAGCCTGGGACAAACTATTCAAGAGACCCAGTACTTC.

The rearrangement links TRBV7-2 to TRBJ2-3; the D gene is possibly TRBD2 (6 bases). Trimming removed 4 bases at V and 11 bases at J, with 13 bases between. The CDR3 covers 12 residues. CDR1 is SGHTA, CDR2 FQGNSA, per germline. The CDR3: CASSSPPGGQYF. The CDR3 region has the DNA TGTGCCAGCAGCTCCCCTCCCGGGGGGCAGTATTTT.

The rearrangement uses TRBV28 and TRBJ2-2; D possibly corresponds to TRBD2 (7 bases). CDR1 is MDHEN, CDR2 SYDVKM, per germline. The CDR3 covers 18 residues. Trimming removed 4 bases from V and 2 bases from J, with 20 bases in between. CDR3 sequence (DNA): TGTGCCAGCAGTTCCCCCAGAAGGGGGGGGGCTAACACCGGGGAGCTGTTTTTT. Protein sequence: CASSSPRRGGANTGELFF.

This clone is a singleton in its sample. This chain uses TRBV5-6 with TRBJ1-6; D possibly corresponds to TRBD1 (5 bases). The CDR3 is made up of 14 amino acids. Germline CDR1 reads SGHDT; CDR2 reads YYEEEE. Trimming pared 2 bases from V and 14 bases from J, leaving 17 bases between. The CDR3 spells CASSFWGNPWALHF. CDR3 sequence (DNA): TGTGCCAGCAGCTTTTGGGGGAACCCCTGGGCCCTCCACTTT.

This rearrangement joins TRBV6-1 to TRBJ1-1; D not certain. The CDR3 extends over 14 amino acids. Germline V gives CDR1 MNHNS, CDR2 SASEGT. Deletions cut 1 base from V and 3 bases from J, with 9 bases between. The chain's CDR3 is CASSEEDGYTEAFF. In DNA form, the CDR3 reads TGTGCCAGCAGTGAAGAAGATGGCTACACTGAAGCTTTCTTT.

This clone was seen a handful of times. The chain couples TRBV29-1 to TRBJ2-1; D is uncertain. In germline, CDR1 is SQVTM, CDR2 ANQGSEA. This CDR3 has 12 residues. Trimming left V 7 bases short and J 9 bases short, with 16 bases between. This chain's CDR3 is CSASYPHGEQFF. CDR3 nucleotide sequence: TGCAGCGCCTCCTACCCTCACGGTGAGCAGTTCTTC.

The gene calls are TRBV6-1 and TRBJ1-3, with 9 bases lining up with TRBD1. Germline lookup yields CDR1 MNHNS and CDR2 SASEGT. The CDR3 sequence is 14 residues long. V shed 3 bases and J 4 bases; nucleotides not matched to a gene: 1. CDR3 nucleotide sequence: TGTGCCAGCAGTGACGGGACAGGGGGAAACACCATATATTTT. Translated: CASSDGTGGNTIYF.

This CDR3 reads CASSLSGLGDRGGSGANVLTF. CDR3 DNA: TGTGCCAGCAGTTTATCGGGGTTGGGGGACAGGGGAGGCTCTGGGGCCAACGTCCTGACTTTC. The V call is TRBV27, the J call TRBJ2-6, with 10 bases lining up with TRBD1. The CDR3 runs to 21 residues. V was pared by 0 bases and J by 0 bases, with 11 bases of the junction left unmatched. CDR1 MNHEY and CDR2 SMNVEV come from the germline V gene (reference sequence).

This chain uses TRBV5-1 with TRBJ1-1, with 10 bases fitting TRBD1. Germline lookup yields CDR1 SGHRS and CDR2 YFSETQ. After removal of 0 bases from V and 5 bases from J, the junction contained 4 bases not matched to a gene. This CDR3 contains 15 residues. The CDR3 here is CASSLGQGALTEAFF. The CDR3 bases are TGCGCCAGCAGCTTGGGACAGGGGGCGCTTACTGAAGCTTTCTTT.

This CDR3 reads CASSLGGSSYNSPLHF. DNA for the CDR3: TGTGCCAGCAGCTTAGGCGGGAGCTCCTATAATTCACCCCTCCACTTT. The V and J genes are TRBV7-8 and TRBJ1-6; D remains ambiguous. The CDR3 sequence is 16 residues long. Germline V CDR1 and CDR2: SGHVS, FQNEAQ. With 1 base removed from V and 0 bases from J, the gap between germline ends came to 7 bases.

This chain connects TRBV5-1 to TRBJ2-2; 8 nucleotides align to TRBD1. Germline V CDR1 and CDR2: SGHRS, YFSETQ. Unmatched junction bases numbered 16, after V lost 5 bases and J lost 4 bases. CDR3 length: 18 amino acids. The CDR3, as DNA: TGCGCCAGCAGTTCAGGGGGCCTCGGGGAAGTTGGCACCGGGGAGCTGTTTTTT. It is translated as CASSSGGLGEVGTGELFF. The entire variable domain, with the rest obtained from reference TRBV5-1 and TRBJ2-2, is as follows: KAGVTQTPRYLIKTRGQQVTLSCSPISGHRSVSWYQQTPGQGLQFLFEYFSETQRNKGNFPGRFSGRQFSNSRSEMNVSTLELGDSALYLCASSSGGLGEVGTGELFFGEGSRLTVL.

This chain uses TRBV7-2 with TRBJ2-4; weak D call: TRBD1 (5 bases). The length of the CDR3 is 17 residues. Per the germline V gene, CDR1 is SGHTA and CDR2 is FQGNSA. V lost 5 bases, J lost 0 bases, and 17 bases lay in between. CDR3 sequence: CASSPQGARGAKNIQYF. In DNA, the CDR3 is TGTGCCAGCAGCCCCCAGGGTGCTAGGGGAGCCAAAAACATTCAGTACTTC. Looking up the rest from reference TRBV7-2 and TRBJ2-4 gives the full variable domain: GAGVSQSPSNKVTEKGKDVELRCDPISGHTALYWYRQSLGQGLEFLIYFQGNSAPDKSGLPSDRFSAERTGGSVSTLTIQRTQQEDSAVYLCASSPQGARGAKNIQYFGAGTRLSVL.

This chain joins TRBV12-5 and TRBJ2-7; no clear D. Germline CDR1 reads LGHNT; CDR2 reads FRNRAP. This CDR3 spans 14 amino acids. Trimming took 3 bases from V and 3 from J, leaving 12 bases between them. The CDR3 coding sequence is TGTGCTAGTGGTTTTGGCGGCTCACTCTACGAGCAGTACTTC. Its protein product is CASGFGGSLYEQYF.

This chain joins TRBV4-3 and TRBJ1-2; D may be TRBD1 (6 bases). V was trimmed by 1 base and J by 8 bases, leaving 11 bases between them. Germline CDR1 reads LGHNA; CDR2 reads YSLEER. The CDR3 loop spans 13 amino acids. The CDR3 coding sequence is TGCGCCAGCAGCCAAGCGGCAGGGGTAGGCTACACCTTC. Translating gives CASSQAAGVGYTF.